This T cell receptor (beta chain) was retrieved from a study of neoadjuvant nivolumab and ipilimumab in lung cancer. Profiling relied on immunoSEQ multiplex PCR, and the TCRdb table lists in-frame clones only, not all of them. The repertoire includes about 30,000 clones, more than 90% of them detected once, and approximately 2.1% sits in the top ten. General study points: Resected-tumor TCR richness correlated positively with pretherapy blood richness.

Points on this clone: As yet, its antigen is unknown.

With V trimmed by 9 bases and J by 2 bases, 2 bases remained unmatched. This CDR3 has 14 residues. Germline V lookup: CDR1 SNHLY, CDR2 FYNNEI. The receptor's source is an adult with non-small cell lung cancer. The chain uses TRBV2 and TRBJ1-5, with TRBD1 identical over 12 bases. Specimen: peripheral blood, collected after neoadjuvant nivolumab, alone or with ipilimumab, at or shortly before surgery. In DNA form, the CDR3 reads TGTGCCAGGGGACAGGGGGCAGGCAATCAGCCCCAGCATTTT. It codes for CARGQGAGNQPQHF.